The source of this T cell receptor beta chain is a study of shared clonotypes between healthy human individuals. Study-level background: Donors, aged 18 to 49, were a couple of women and three men. A donor's plate count was three for CD4 naive and three for CD4 memory; CD8 naive had two and CD8 memory one.

In the case of this clone: The antigen is undetermined.

Replicate PCRs run on sorted subsets employed roughly 190 ng DNA, around 27,000 T cell genomes. The assay was immunoSEQ multiplex PCR, and TCRdb's table has in-frame clones only and misses some. The sample has roughly 660,000 clones, 90% seen once. V was shortened by 6 bases and J by 1 base, with 9 bases between the two germline ends. CDR1 and CDR2 (germline): LGHNT, FRNRAP. This CDR3 has 13 residues. Study-level results: Naive CD4 clonotypes overlapped across several donors at around 5%.

The V and J genes are TRBV12-5 and TRBJ1-1, with a tentative D call TRBD1 (5 bases). This TCR was sampled from a man in his late teens or twenties in good health. Some clones in this sample may be carry-over from other donors' samples. Sequenced: memory CD8+ T cells from PBMCs. As to subset: CD45RO+ cells pooled with CCR7-negative TemRA cells. CDR3 nucleotides: TGTGCTAGTGGACGAGACAGGAACACTGAAGCTTTCTTT. Amino acids: CASGRDRNTEAFF.